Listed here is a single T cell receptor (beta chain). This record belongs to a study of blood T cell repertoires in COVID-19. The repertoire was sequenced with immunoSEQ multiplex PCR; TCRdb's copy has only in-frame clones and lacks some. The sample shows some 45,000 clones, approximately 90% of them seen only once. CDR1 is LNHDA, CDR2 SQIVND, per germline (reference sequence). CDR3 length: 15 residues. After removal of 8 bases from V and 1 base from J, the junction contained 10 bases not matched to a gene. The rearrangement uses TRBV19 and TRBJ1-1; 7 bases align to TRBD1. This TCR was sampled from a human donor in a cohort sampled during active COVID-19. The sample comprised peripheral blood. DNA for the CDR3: TGTGCCAGTCACACAATCTCAGGGGGGAACACTGAAGCTTTCTTT. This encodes CASHTISGGNTEAFF.